The clone carrying this T cell receptor (beta chain) was picked up a small number of times. This CDR3 comprises 12 residues. Trimming removed 6 bases at V and 5 bases at J, with 7 bases between. This sample stems from a study of T cells after yellow fever vaccination. A single record per CDR3 protein comes from TCRdb applying MiXCR to the 5' RACE reads. This sample has just under 600,000 distinct CDR3 sequences, with roughly 13% found just once. This chain links TRBV12-3 or TRBV12-4 with TRBJ1-4; D call uncertain. The sequence came from a man aged 25-45 years who received the YFV17D yellow fever vaccine. Here the sequenced sample was PBMCs, taken on the day of the yellow fever booster vaccination. CDR3 residues: CASRPGNEKLFF. The CDR3 nucleotides read TGTGCCAGCAGGCCCGGAAATGAAAAACTGTTTTTT.